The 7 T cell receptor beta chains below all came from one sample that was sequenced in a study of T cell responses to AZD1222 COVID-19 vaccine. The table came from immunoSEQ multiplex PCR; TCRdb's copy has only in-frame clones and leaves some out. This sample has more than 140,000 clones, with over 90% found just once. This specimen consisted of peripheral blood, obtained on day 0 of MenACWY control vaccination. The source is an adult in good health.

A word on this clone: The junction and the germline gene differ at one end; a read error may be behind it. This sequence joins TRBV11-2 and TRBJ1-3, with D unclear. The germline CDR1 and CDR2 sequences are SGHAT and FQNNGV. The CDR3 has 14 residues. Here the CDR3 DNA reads TGTGCCAGCAGTTTAGGGAGCTCTGGAAACACCATATATTTT. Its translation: CASSLGSSGNTIYF. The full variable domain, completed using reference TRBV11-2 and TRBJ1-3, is EAGVAQSPRYKIIEKRQSVAFWCNPISGHATLYWYQQILGQGPKLLIQFQNNGVVDDSQLPKDRFSAERLKGVDSTLKIQPAKLEDSAVYLCASSLGSSGNTIYFGEGSWLTVV.

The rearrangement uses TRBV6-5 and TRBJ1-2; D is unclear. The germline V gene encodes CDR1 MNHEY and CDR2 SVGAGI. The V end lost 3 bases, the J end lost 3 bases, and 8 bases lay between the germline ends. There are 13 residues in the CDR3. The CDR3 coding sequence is TGTGCCAGCAGTTATCAGACGGACTATGGCTACACCTTC. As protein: CASSYQTDYGYTF.

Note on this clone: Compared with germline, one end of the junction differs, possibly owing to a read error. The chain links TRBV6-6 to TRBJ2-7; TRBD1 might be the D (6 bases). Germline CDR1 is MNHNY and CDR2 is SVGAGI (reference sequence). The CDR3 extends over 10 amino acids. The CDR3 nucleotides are TGCGCTGGGGGCAACTACGAGCAGTACTTC. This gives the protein CAGGNYEQYF.

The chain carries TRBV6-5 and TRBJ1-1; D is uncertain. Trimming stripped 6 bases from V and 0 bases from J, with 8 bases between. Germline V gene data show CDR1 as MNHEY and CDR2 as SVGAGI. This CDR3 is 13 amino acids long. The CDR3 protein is CASSRSMNTEAFF. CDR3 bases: TGTGCCAGCAGCCGAAGCATGAACACTGAAGCTTTCTTT.

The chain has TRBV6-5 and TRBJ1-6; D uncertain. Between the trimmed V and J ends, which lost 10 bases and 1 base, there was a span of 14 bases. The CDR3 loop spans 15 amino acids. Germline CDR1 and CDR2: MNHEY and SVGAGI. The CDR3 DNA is TGTGCCACCCCGAATGTGGAATCCTATAATTCACCCCTCCACTTT. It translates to CATPNVESYNSPLHF.

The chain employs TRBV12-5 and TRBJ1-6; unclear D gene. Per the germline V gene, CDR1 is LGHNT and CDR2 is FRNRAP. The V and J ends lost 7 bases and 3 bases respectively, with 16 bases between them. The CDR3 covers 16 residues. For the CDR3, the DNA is TGTGCTAGTGCTTCGGTCGTGGCGGGCTATAATTCACCCCTCCACTTT. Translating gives CASASVVAGYNSPLHF. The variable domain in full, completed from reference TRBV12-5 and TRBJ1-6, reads DARVTQTPRHKVTEMGQEVTMRCQPILGHNTVFWYRQTMMQGLELLAYFRNRAPLDDSGMPKDRFSAEMPDATLATLKIQPSEPRDSAVYFCASASVVAGYNSPLHFGNGTRLTVT.

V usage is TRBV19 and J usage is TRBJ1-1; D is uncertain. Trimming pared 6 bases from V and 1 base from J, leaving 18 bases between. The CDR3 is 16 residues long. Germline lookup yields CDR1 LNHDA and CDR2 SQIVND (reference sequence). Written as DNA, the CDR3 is TGTGCCAGTAGCATGGACTTGGCAGACCGGAACACTGAAGCTTTCTTT. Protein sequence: CASSMDLADRNTEAFF.